This T cell receptor beta chain is drawn from a study of T cells in Graves' hyperthyroidism and ophthalmopathy (dated by TCRdb to about 2019). At the level of the whole study: Peripheral blood samples were taken at the time of initial diagnosis, prior to any treatment. A discovery cohort of roughly 96 patients, 43 with Graves' ophthalmopathy and 57 with stable Graves' hyperthyroidism, was used to find distinguishing TCR V-J signatures. Prospective prediction of ophthalmopathy was tested in an independent validation cohort consisting of about 20 hyperthyroidism patients and some 17 patients who later progressed to ophthalmopathy. For training and testing, the approximately 97 patients in the discovery cohort were randomly divided in a 7:3 ratio. Thyroid tissue and blood T-cell repertoires from about six Graves' hyperthyroidism patients were also compared in the study. Once sampling was done, hyperthyroidism patients were given methimazole at a starting dose of 30 mg daily, whereas ophthalmopathy patients were given high-dose intravenous methylprednisolone. TCR Vbeta CDR3 sequencing of fewer than 150 peripheral blood samples (roughly 43 ophthalmopathy, about 80 hyperthyroidism and roughly 17 progressor patients) is reported in the paper. The paper as a whole reports these results and caveats: Sample size was not statistically predetermined, and blinding of investigators to group allocation was not performed. Most expanded thyroid clonotypes (frequency above 0.001) were also found in blood, which suggests that blood repertoires may mirror thyroid immune responses. In validation, the model predicted progression to ophthalmopathy a median of 6.5 months before onset, with about 70% sensitivity and around 76% specificity. Ophthalmopathy was separated from stable hyperthyroidism by a 13 V-J signature model, with around 90% sensitivity and roughly 81% specificity obtained in cross-validation and 80%/75% obtained in testing.

Stable Graves' hyperthyroidism was defined as the absence of progression to ophthalmopathy over 18 months of follow-up. Hyperthyroidism patients were newly diagnosed, with disease duration under 2 months, and aged 18 to 65 years. Any patient with an uncontrolled infection, another autoimmune disease, pregnancy or lactation was excluded. Clinical symptoms, serum thyroxine and TRAb, thyroid ultrasound, and orbital computed tomography formed the basis for the diagnoses. PBMCs were isolated from about 10 ml of fresh peripheral blood by Ficoll-Paque density gradient centrifugation. Total RNA was extracted using Trizol reagent, and RNA quality was assessed on an Agilent 2100 Bioanalyzer. Trimming removed 4 bases from V and 2 bases from J; the gene matches leave 4 bases unexplained. There are 15 amino acids in the CDR3, from cysteine to phenylalanine inclusive. Just CDR3 DNA is preserved here, 45 bases in frame from base 1. Looking up the germline V gene yields CDR1 KGHDR and CDR2 SFDVKD.

The TCR beta CDR3 regions were amplified from RNA transcripts. The first round of RT-PCR for the TCR CDR3 was performed with the HTBI primer set and the Qiagen OneStep RT-PCR kit. Libraries were constructed in a second round of multiplex PCR, after which size selection and purification were performed. The libraries were sequenced on an Illumina HiSeq2000 using paired-end 100 bp reads. The authors processed their data as follows. SOAPnuke was used to process the raw data, removing reads that contained adapters or uncalled bases, had a mean Phred below 15, or lacked an exact match to the constant primer or identifier. High-quality paired reads were merged with COPE v1.2.5, and unique nucleotide sequences were defined as clonotypes. MiTCR v1.1 was used to align the clonotypes against IMGT TRBV, TRBD and TRBJ reference segments. Only V-J combinations with frequency above 0.0001, covering roughly 99% of repertoires, were analysed. A TCS score was defined as the ratio between F50 (clonal expansion) and ExV (chaos), using BLOSUM62-based TCRdist between CDR3 peptides within each V-J. Welch's t-statistics and random forest reduced 500 to 650 V-J features to 13, which were used in a naive Bayes classifier (R e1071). Using fastp trimming at Q25 and MiXCR clonotype assembly, TCRdb reanalyzed the public sequencing data and kept in-frame beta chains. Rows merge per CDR3 protein into single entries with the most common DNA and genes. What appears here as the V and J calls and clone size reflects TCRdb's work, not the paper's. Counted in this sample were 150,000 to 200,000 distinct CDR3 sequences; 17% of them appeared once. The ten biggest clones cover roughly 32% of the sample.

This clonotype was seen ten or more times. Its antigen has not been determined. One base away there is no much larger clone; base qualities are not given. The sequencing input was blood. The rearranged segments are TRBV24-1 and TRBJ2-3, with 8 bases aligning to TRBD2. The sequence was obtained from a woman between 50 and 59 years old with Graves' hyperthyroidism. The CDR3 region reads CATSETSGPTDTQYF. The DNA is as follows: TGTGCCACCAGTGAAACTAGCGGACCCACAGATACGCAGTATTTT.